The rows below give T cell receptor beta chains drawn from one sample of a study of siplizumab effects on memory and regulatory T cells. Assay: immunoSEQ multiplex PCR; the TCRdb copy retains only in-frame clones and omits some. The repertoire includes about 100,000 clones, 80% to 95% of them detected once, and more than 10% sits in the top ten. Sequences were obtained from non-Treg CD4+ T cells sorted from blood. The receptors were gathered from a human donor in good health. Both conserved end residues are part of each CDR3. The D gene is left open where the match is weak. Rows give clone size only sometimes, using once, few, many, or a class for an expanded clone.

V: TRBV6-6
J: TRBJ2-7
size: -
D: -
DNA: TGTGCCAGCAGTTACTCGGCAGGATCGTCCTACGAGCAGTACTTC
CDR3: CASSYSAGSSYEQYF

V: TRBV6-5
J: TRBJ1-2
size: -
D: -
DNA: TGTGCCAGCAGTTACTCGAGCCAGACGGCCTATGGCTACACCTTC
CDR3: CASSYSSQTAYGYTF

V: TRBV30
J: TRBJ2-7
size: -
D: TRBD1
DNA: TGTGCCTGGAGTCCAACGGGACAGGGGGGCGAGCAGTACTTC
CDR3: CAWSPTGQGGEQYF

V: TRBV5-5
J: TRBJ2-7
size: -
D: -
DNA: TGTGCCAGCAGCTTGGGGCAGGCCCTCTACGAGCAGTACTTC
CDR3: CASSLGQALYEQYF

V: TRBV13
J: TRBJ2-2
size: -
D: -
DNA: TGTGCCAGCAGCTTAGTACCGGAGGCCGGGGAGCTGTTTTTT
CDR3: CASSLVPEAGELFF

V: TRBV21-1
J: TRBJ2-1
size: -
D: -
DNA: TGTGCCAGCAGCAAAGTGCTAGCGGGACCCTACAATGAGCAGTTCTTC
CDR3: CASSKVLAGPYNEQFF

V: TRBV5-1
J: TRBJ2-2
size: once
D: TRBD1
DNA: TGCGCCAGCAGCTTGGCCGGGACAGCACTCACCGGGGAGCTGTTTTTT
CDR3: CASSLAGTALTGELFF

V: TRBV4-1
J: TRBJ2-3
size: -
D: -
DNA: TGCGCCAGCAGCCAAGGGCGGGGCGGGGGCACAGATACGCAGTATTTT
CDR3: CASSQGRGGGTDTQYF

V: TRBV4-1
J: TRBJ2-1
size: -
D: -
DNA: TGCGCCAGCAGCCAAGGTTACGGCAGTAGCTCCTACAATGAGCAGTTCTTC
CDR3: CASSQGYGSSSYNEQFF

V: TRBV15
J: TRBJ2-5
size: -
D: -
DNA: TGTGCCACCAGCAGAGTCCGTGATGCGACCCAGTACTTC
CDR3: CATSRVRDATQYF

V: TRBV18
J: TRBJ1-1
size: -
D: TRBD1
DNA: TGTGCCAGCTCACTCCGACAGGGGGTGTATACTGAAGCTTTCTTT
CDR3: CASSLRQGVYTEAFF

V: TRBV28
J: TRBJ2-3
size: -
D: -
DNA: TGTGCCAGCAGTTTGCAGGGTGGCCCAGATACGCAGTATTTT
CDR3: CASSLQGGPDTQYF

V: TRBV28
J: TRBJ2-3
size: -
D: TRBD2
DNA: TGTGCCAGCAGCGGTTTCGGGACTAGCGGGAGTCATACGCAGTATTTT
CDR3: CASSGFGTSGSHTQYF

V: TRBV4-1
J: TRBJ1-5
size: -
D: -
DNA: TGCGCCAGCAGTCATGGGTTCGACAGTAGCAATCAGCCCCAGCATTTT
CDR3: CASSHGFDSSNQPQHF

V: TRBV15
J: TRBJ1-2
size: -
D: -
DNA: TGTGCCACCAGCAGAGACTCCGGGACATACTATGGCTACACCTTC
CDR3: CATSRDSGTYYGYTF

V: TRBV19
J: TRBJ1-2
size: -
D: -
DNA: TGTGCCAGTAGTAAGGGGGAGGGCTATGGCTACACCTTC
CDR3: CASSKGEGYGYTF